Following are 26 T cell receptor beta chains from one sample sequenced in a study of CD4 and CD8 cells across lung adenocarcinoma regions. TCRdb recomputed calls from the PCR reads with MiXCR, one row per CDR3 protein. The top ten clones hold 95% to 96% of a sample with 7,000 to 9,500 distinct CDR3 sequences, under 60% of them seen once. Sequencing input: CD8+ T cells from the center of a lung tumor. These receptors were taken from a male donor with lung adenocarcinoma. The CD4 and CD8 labels of this study may be unreliable.

DNA of the CDR3: TGCGCCAGCAGTCTTTTGGTGGAAGAGACCCAGTACTTC. It is translated as CASSLLVEETQYF. The chain uses TRBV10-2 and TRBJ2-5; D gene uncertain. CDR3 size: 13 residues. The germline CDR1 and CDR2 sequences are WSHSY and SAAADI. Between the trimmed V and J ends, which lost 5 bases and 3 bases, there was a span of 10 bases.

This clonotype was counted only a few times. V is TRBV10-3 and J is TRBJ1-2; no definite D call. Trimming took off 3 bases at V and 6 bases at J, with 14 bases between the two ends. Germline CDR1 and CDR2: ENHRY and SYGVKD. The CDR3 totals 14 residues. The CDR3 spells CAISEEGLRDGYTF. In DNA, the CDR3 is TGTGCCATCAGTGAAGAAGGCCTCCGGGATGGCTACACCTTC.

The table lists this clonotype with many counts. V gene TRBV10-3 combines with J gene TRBJ1-2; D ambiguous. Germline loops: CDR1 ENHRY, CDR2 SYGVKD. The V and J ends lost 4 bases and 5 bases respectively, with 14 bases between them. This CDR3 region has 14 residues. The CDR3 region has the DNA TGTGCCATCAGTGGGCGAAGCCCGGATTATGGCTACACCTTC. Encoded protein: CAISGRSPDYGYTF.

V and J are TRBV27 and TRBJ2-1; D not certain. CDR1 is MNHEY and CDR2 is SMNVEV in the germline V gene (reference sequence). The germline V and J ends were trimmed by 3 bases and 9 bases, with 9 bases remaining between them. The CDR3 contains 12 residues. Here the CDR3 DNA reads TGTGCCAGCAGTTTCCAAGCCTCTGAGCAGTTCTTC. Translating it yields CASSFQASEQFF.

This clonotype was seen repeatedly, ten times or more. This rearrangement joins TRBV7-8 to TRBJ2-3, with 10 bases identical to TRBD2. With 0 bases clipped from V and 6 bases from J, the junction kept 6 bases outside the gene matches. CDR1 and CDR2 from the germline V gene are SGHVS and FQNEAQ. This CDR3 is built from 16 residues. The CDR3 region has the DNA TGTGCCAGCAGCTTAGCGGCGCTAGCGGGAGTTGATACGCAGTATTTT. As protein: CASSLAALAGVDTQYF.

The chain carries TRBV6-5 and TRBJ2-2; D could derive from TRBD1 or TRBD2 (5 bases each). Trimming took 0 bases from V and 2 from J, leaving 10 bases between them. Germline V gives CDR1 MNHEY, CDR2 SVGAGI. The CDR3 is 16 amino acids. The CDR3 coding sequence is TGTGCCAGCAGTTACTCGTGGGACCCAAACACCGGGGAGCTGTTTTTT. This sequence encodes CASSYSWDPNTGELFF.

This clonotype is judged medium-sized (0.01 to 0.1%). V usage is TRBV12-3 or TRBV12-4 and J usage is TRBJ2-1; 9 nucleotides align to TRBD2. V trimming: 3 bases; J trimming: 3 bases; junction bases outside the gene matches: 6. This CDR3 is 16 amino acids long. CDR3 coding DNA: TGTGCCAGCAGTTTTGAAACTAGCGGGTTCTACAATGAGCAGTTCTTC. Its protein product is CASSFETSGFYNEQFF.

This clonotype was counted at least ten times. The gene calls are TRBV12-3 or TRBV12-4 and TRBJ1-1, with D maybe TRBD1 (6 bases). The CDR3 covers 14 residues. V was trimmed by 7 bases and J by 5 bases, leaving 17 bases between them. CDR3 protein: CASILLTGGTEAFF. The CDR3 DNA sequence: TGTGCCAGCATTCTTTTGACAGGTGGAACTGAAGCTTTCTTT.

The chain combines TRBV7-2 with TRBJ2-1; TRBD2 aligns across 10 bases. Near its end, the DNA agrees better with TRBJ2-7, so the J call may be wrong. Germline CDR1 and CDR2: SGHTA and FQGNSA. The CDR3 runs to 16 residues. Written as DNA, the CDR3 is TGTGCCAGCAGCTTTGGACTAGCGGAGGCAGCCTACGAGCAGTACTTC. Its translation is CASSFGLAEAAYEQYF.

Turning to this clonotype: At one end the junction does not follow the germline gene, possibly because of a read error. This chain joins TRBV6-5 and TRBJ2-2; TRBD1 or TRBD2 may be the D gene (5 bases each). The CDR3 has 15 amino acids. CDR1 is MNHEY, CDR2 SVGAGI, per germline. Written as DNA, the CDR3 is TGTGCCAGCAGCTACGGGGCTGCGAGCACCGAGGAGCTGTTTTTT. Translation gives CASSYGAASTEELFF.

The rearrangement joins TRBV9 to TRBJ2-2, with 8 bases fitting TRBD2. The CDR3 is 17 residues long. The V segment lost 0 bases and the J segment 4 bases; nucleotides outside the gene matches: 8. Germline CDR1 and CDR2: SGDLS and YYNGEE. The DNA of the CDR3 is TGTGCCAGCAGCGTAGAATCGGGAGGGCCGAGCACCGGGGAGCTGTTTTTT. This translates into CASSVESGGPSTGELFF.

The rearrangement joins TRBV10-1 to TRBJ1-4, with D hard to call. The V end lost 6 bases, the J end lost 5 bases, and 10 bases lay between the germline ends. The CDR3 extends over 13 amino acids. CDR1 is WNHNN, CDR2 SYGVQD, per germline (reference sequence). CDR3 DNA: TGCGCCAGCAGCCCCGTGGGGAATGAAAAACTGTTTTTT. Translating it yields CASSPVGNEKLFF.

J is TRBJ2-3 and V is TRBV27, with TRBD2 identical over 9 bases. J lost 3 bases, V lost 6 bases, and 13 bases had no gene match. The V gene's germline CDR1 is MNHEY and CDR2 SMNVEV (reference sequence). The CDR3 consists of 17 residues. The CDR3 is CASRSVGLARATDTQYF. Written as DNA, the CDR3 is TGTGCCAGCAGATCCGTAGGACTAGCGCGGGCGACAGATACGCAGTATTTT.

CDR3 in amino acids: CASRQGADTQYF. The CDR3 bases are TGTGCCAGCAGACAGGGGGCAGATACGCAGTATTTT. The chain carries TRBV6-1 and TRBJ2-3; 8 nucleotides agree with TRBD1. With 6 bases clipped from V and 4 bases from J, the junction kept 0 bases outside the gene matches. CDR3 length equals 12 residues. Germline V gene lookup returns CDR1 MNHNS and CDR2 SASEGT.

To note about this clonotype: An end of the junction does not agree with germline; a read error may underlie this. The chain recombines TRBV6-1 with TRBJ2-4; D is unclear. The CDR3 has 13 residues. Germline CDR1 and CDR2: MNHNS and SASEGT. The CDR3 protein is CASRLRGKNTQYF. The CDR3 bases are TGTGCCAGCAGGCTAAGAGGCAAAAATACGCAGTATTTC.

DNA of the CDR3: TGTGCCAGCAGCTTCGGGGGAAACACTGAAGCTTTCTTT. This codes for CASSFGGNTEAFF. The genes are TRBV11-2 and TRBJ1-1; TRBD1 might be the D (5 bases). Germline V gene data show CDR1 as SGHAT and CDR2 as FQNNGV. V was pared by 3 bases and J by 2 bases, with 7 bases between. The CDR3 extends over 13 amino acids.

The chain is built from TRBV9 and TRBJ2-5, with D tentatively TRBD1 (6 bases). The CDR3 extends over 15 amino acids. The V gene's germline CDR1 is SGDLS and CDR2 YYNGEE. Trimming stripped 0 bases from V and 1 base from J, with 10 bases between. The DNA of the CDR3 is TGTGCCAGCAGCGTAGATGGCAGGGGCCAAGAGACCCAGTACTTC. As protein: CASSVDGRGQETQYF.

There are many counts of this clonotype. The J gene is TRBJ2-1, the V gene TRBV10-1; D possibly corresponds to TRBD2 (5 bases). Germline V gene lookup returns CDR1 WNHNN and CDR2 SYGVQD (reference sequence). V shed 6 bases and J shed 9 bases, with 15 bases lying between them. The CDR3 runs 13 residues. CDR3 sequence reads: CASSPGISVEQFF. CDR3 nucleotides: TGCGCCAGCAGCCCGGGAATTTCAGTTGAGCAGTTCTTC.

The sample holds a few counts of this clonotype. The chain joins TRBV6-4 to TRBJ2-4; D tentatively reads TRBD1 or TRBD2 (5 bases each). V gave up 9 bases and J gave up 13 bases, with 22 bases separating them. The CDR3 length is 13 residues. Germline CDR1 and CDR2: MRHNA and SNTAGT. The CDR3, as DNA: TGTGCCAGGGGGGTGCGAGCCAAAAATACGCAGTACTTC. Translating it yields CARGVRAKNTQYF.

This clonotype has just a few counts. The chain joins TRBV7-9 to TRBJ2-5; 7 bases are shared with TRBD2. This CDR3 has 17 residues. V trimming: 4 bases; J trimming: 11 bases; junction bases outside the gene matches: 22. Germline CDR1 is SEHNR and CDR2 is FQNEAQ (reference sequence). CDR3 sequence reads: CASSSPAGRGRYNEQYF. The CDR3 coding sequence is TGTGCCAGCAGCTCCCCAGCGGGTCGCGGGAGATACAATGAGCAGTACTTC.

This clonotype was counted only a few times. The chain carries TRBV7-2 and TRBJ2-1; D perhaps matches TRBD1 (7 bases). V gave up 4 bases and J gave up 10 bases, with 20 bases separating them. CDR3 length: 15 amino acids. Germline CDR1 SGHTA, CDR2 FQGNSA. The CDR3 sequence is CASSSTGWERAEQFF. The CDR3 DNA reads TGTGCCAGCAGCTCGACAGGGTGGGAGCGGGCCGAGCAGTTCTTC.

In its sample, this clonotype was seen many times. J is TRBJ1-1 and V is TRBV6-5; D possibly corresponds to TRBD1 (5 bases). CDR1 MNHEY and CDR2 SVGAGI come from the germline V gene. The CDR3 sequence is 14 residues long. The V gene lost 2 bases and the J gene lost 2 bases, with 9 bases spanning the gap. For the CDR3, the DNA is TGTGCCAGCAGTTACACAGGACTCAACACTGAAGCTTTCTTT. This encodes CASSYTGLNTEAFF.

This clonotype has only a few counts. V and J are TRBV27 and TRBJ2-4; no reliable D call. Germline V CDR1 and CDR2: MNHEY, SMNVEV (reference sequence). The ends were cut back, 6 bases at V and 0 bases at J, with 9 bases in the middle. The CDR3 length is 14 residues. The CDR3: CASSPTLAKNIQYF. The CDR3 nucleotides are TGTGCCAGCAGCCCGACATTAGCCAAAAACATTCAGTACTTC.

This clonotype was seen a few times. The J gene is TRBJ2-3, the V gene TRBV9; 9 bases map to TRBD2. Looked up from germline, CDR1 is SGDLS and CDR2 is YYNGEE. The CDR3 contains 15 residues. Trimming removed 7 bases from V and 0 bases from J; junction bases left unmatched: 6. Written as DNA, the CDR3 is TGTGCCAGCTCTCCTAGCGGGACTAGCACAGATACGCAGTATTTT. It codes for CASSPSGTSTDTQYF.

For this clonotype: No DNA is shown, since the ends of the CDR3 on it are uncertain; the CDR3 is the one TCRdb lists. The CDR3 spells CASSLDIYEQYFGNTGELFF. J is TRBJ2-2 and V is TRBV6-1. Germline V lookup: CDR1 MNHNS, CDR2 SASEGT. The CDR3 is 20 residues long, ends included.

This rearrangement joins TRBV6-5 to TRBJ2-3; 7 bases align to TRBD2. This CDR3 has 16 residues. Germline V gives CDR1 MNHEY, CDR2 SVGAGI. The V gene end was trimmed by 2 bases and the J gene end by 9 bases; junction bases not matched to a gene: 14. DNA of the CDR3: TGTGCCAGCAGTTACGGGGGGGTGCGAACCAAAGACACGCAGTATTTT. Its translation is CASSYGGVRTKDTQYF.